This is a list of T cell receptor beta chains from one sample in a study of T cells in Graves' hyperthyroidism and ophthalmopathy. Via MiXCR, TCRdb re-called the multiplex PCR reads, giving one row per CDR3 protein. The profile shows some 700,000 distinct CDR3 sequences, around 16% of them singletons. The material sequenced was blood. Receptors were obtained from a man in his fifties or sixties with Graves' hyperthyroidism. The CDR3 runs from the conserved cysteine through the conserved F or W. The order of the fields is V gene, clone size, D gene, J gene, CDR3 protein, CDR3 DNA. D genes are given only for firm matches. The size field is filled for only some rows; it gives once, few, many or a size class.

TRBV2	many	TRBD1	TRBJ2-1	CASTGTGGSYNEQFF	TGTGCCAGCACGGGGACAGGGGGTTCCTACAATGAGCAGTTCTTC
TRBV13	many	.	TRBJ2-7	CASSRLRSYEQYF	TGTGCCAGCAGCCGTTTGCGGTCCTACGAGCAGTACTTC
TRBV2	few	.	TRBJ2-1	CASSEGLALYNEQFF	TGTGCCAGCAGTGAAGGCCTAGCGCTCTACAATGAGCAGTTCTTC
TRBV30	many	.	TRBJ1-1	CAWRGQPNTEAFF	TGTGCCTGGAGAGGACAGCCGAACACTGAAGCTTTCTTT
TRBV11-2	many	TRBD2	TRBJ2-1	CASRGTSGRKDNEQFF	TGTGCCAGCAGAGGGACTAGCGGGAGGAAAGACAATGAGCAGTTCTTC
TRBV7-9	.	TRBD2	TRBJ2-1	CASSPRTGLVSNEQFF	TGTGCCAGCAGCCCCAGGACGGGACTAGTCAGCAATGAGCAGTTCTTC
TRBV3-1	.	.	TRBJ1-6	CASSQASQPSYNSPLHF	TGTGCCAGCAGCCAAGCTTCACAGCCCTCCTATAATTCACCCCTCCACTTT
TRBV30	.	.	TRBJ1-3	CAGTVDSSGNTIYF	TGTGCCGGTACCGTGGACTCATCTGGAAACACCATATATTTT
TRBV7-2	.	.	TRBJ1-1	CASSLGPALMNTEAFF	TGTGCCAGCAGCTTAGGGCCAGCTCTCATGAACACTGAAGCTTTCTTT
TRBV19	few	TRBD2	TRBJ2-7	CASSQTSGSIYEQYF	TGTGCCAGTAGCCAGACTAGCGGGAGTATCTACGAGCAGTACTTC
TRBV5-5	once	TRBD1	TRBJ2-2	CASSLAPLLRGRDGELFF	TGTGCCAGCAGCTTGGCCCCCTTACTCAGGGGGCGCGACGGGGAGCTGTTTTTT